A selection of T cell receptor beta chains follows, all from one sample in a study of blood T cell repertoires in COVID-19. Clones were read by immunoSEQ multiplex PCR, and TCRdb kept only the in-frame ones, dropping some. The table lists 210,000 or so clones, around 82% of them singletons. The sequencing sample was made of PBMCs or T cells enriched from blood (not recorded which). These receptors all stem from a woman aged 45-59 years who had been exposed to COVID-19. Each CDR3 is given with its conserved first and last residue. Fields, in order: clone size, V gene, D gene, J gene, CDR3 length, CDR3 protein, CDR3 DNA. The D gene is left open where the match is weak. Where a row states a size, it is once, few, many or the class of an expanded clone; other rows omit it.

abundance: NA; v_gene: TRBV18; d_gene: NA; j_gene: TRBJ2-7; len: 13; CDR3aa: CASSPLLTDEQYF; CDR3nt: TGTGCCAGCTCACCACTTCTAACCGACGAGCAGTACTTC
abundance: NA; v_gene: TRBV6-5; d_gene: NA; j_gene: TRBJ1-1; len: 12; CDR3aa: CASKTAGTEAFF; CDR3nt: TGTGCCAGCAAGACAGCGGGCACTGAAGCTTTCTTT
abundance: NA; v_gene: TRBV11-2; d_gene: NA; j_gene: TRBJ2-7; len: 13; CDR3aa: CASSLNRANEQYF; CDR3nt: TGTGCCAGCAGCTTGAACAGGGCAAACGAGCAGTACTTC
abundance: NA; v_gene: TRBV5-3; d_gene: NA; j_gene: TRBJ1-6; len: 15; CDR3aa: CARSLRAGCDSPLHF; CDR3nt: TGTGCCAGAAGCTTGCGGGCGGGGTGCGATTCACCCCTCCACTTT
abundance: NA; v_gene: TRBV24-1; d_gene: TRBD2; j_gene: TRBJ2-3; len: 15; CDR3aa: CATSDWGLAADTQYF; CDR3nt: TGTGCCACCAGTGATTGGGGACTAGCTGCAGATACGCAGTATTTT
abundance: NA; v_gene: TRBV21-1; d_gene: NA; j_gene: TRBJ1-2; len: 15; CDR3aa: CASVWRNTTNYGYTF; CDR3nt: TGTGCCAGCGTCTGGAGAAACACTACTAACTATGGCTACACCTTC
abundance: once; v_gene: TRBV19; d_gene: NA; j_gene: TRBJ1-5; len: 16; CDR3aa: CASSIYGGFSNQPQHF; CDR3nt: TGTGCCAGTAGTATTTACGGCGGATTTAGCAATCAGCCCCAGCATTTT
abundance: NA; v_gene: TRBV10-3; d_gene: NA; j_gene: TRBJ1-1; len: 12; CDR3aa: CAISRSSAEAFF; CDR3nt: TGTGCCATCAGCCGGTCGTCGGCTGAAGCTTTCTTT
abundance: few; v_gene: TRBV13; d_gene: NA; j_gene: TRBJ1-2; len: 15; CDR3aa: CASSSGTSANYGYTF; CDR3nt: TGTGCCAGCAGCTCTGGGACATCGGCCAACTATGGCTACACCTTC
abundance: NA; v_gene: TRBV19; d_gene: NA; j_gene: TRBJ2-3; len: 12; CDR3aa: CASRSPPNTLYF; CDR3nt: TGTGCCAGCCGGAGTCCACCAAATACGCTGTATTTT
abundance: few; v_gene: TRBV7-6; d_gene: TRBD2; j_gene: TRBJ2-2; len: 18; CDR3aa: CASSWGLAGDLNTGELFF; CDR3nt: TGTGCCAGCAGCTGGGGACTAGCGGGGGACTTAAACACCGGGGAGCTGTTTTTT
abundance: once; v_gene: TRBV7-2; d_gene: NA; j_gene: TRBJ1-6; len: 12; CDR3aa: CASSHRDSPLHF; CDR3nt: TGTGCCAGCAGCCACCGGGATTCACCCCTCCACTTT
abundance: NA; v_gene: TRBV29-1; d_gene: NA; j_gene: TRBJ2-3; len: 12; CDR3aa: CSVEVSRDTQYF; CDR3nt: TGCAGCGTTGAGGTGTCGAGAGATACGCAGTATTTT
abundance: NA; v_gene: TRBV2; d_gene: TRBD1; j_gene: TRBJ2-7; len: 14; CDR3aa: CASSDDGTEYEQYF; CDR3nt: TGTGCCAGCAGTGATGACGGGACAGAATACGAGCAGTACTTC
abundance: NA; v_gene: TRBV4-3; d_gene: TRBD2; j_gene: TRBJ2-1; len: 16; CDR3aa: CASSQDKAGGYNEQFF; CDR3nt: TGCGCCAGCAGCCAAGATAAAGCGGGGGGCTACAATGAGCAGTTCTTC
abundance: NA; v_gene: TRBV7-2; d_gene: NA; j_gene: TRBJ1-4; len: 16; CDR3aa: CASSLVGAATNEKLFF; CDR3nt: TGTGCCAGCAGCTTAGTGGGGGCGGCAACTAATGAAAAACTGTTTTTT
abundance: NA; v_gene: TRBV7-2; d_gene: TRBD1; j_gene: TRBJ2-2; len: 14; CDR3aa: CASSRTGVGGELFF; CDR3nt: TGTGCCAGCAGTAGGACAGGGGTCGGCGGGGAGCTGTTTTTT
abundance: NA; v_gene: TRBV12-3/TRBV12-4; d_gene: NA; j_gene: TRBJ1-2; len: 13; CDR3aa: CASSSQVPYGYTF; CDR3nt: TGTGCCAGCAGTTCACAGGTCCCCTATGGCTACACCTTC
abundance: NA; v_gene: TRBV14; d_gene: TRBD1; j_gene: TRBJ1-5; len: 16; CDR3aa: CASSRTGGVSNQPQHF; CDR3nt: TGTGCCAGCAGTCGGACAGGGGGCGTCAGCAATCAGCCCCAGCATTTT
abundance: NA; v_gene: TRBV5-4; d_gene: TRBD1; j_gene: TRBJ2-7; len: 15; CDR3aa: CASSLGGTGPHEQYF; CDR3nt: TGTGCCAGCAGCTTGGGAGGGACAGGGCCCCACGAGCAGTACTTC
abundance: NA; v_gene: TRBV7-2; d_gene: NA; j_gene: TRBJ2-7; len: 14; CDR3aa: CASSLAGASGEQYF; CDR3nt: TGTGCCAGCAGCTTAGCGGGGGCCTCCGGCGAGCAGTACTTC
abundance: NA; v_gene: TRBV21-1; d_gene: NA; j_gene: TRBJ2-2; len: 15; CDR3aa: CASSKGGLNTGELFF; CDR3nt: TGTGCCAGCAGCAAAGGGGGACTCAACACCGGGGAGCTGTTTTTT
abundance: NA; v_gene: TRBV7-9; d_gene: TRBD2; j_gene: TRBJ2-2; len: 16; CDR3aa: CASSSRAGRTPEELFF; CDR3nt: TGTGCCAGCAGCTCACGAGCGGGGAGAACACCGGAGGAGCTGTTTTTT
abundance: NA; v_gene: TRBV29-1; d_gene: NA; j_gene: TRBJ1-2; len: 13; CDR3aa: CSVGEVGRNGYTF; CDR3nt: TGCAGCGTTGGAGAGGTGGGGAGAAATGGCTACACCTTC
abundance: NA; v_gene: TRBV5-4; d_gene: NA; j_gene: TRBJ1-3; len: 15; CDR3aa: CASSRGGAPGNTIYF; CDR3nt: TGTGCCAGCAGCCGCGGAGGGGCGCCCGGAAACACCATATATTTT
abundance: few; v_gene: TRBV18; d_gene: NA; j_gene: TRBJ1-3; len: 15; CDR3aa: CASSPGALTGNTIYF; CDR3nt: TGTGCCAGCTCACCAGGAGCTCTAACTGGAAACACCATATATTTT
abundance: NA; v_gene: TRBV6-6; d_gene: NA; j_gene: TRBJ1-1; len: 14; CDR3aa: CASSLTGHKSEPFF; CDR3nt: TGTGCCAGCAGCCTAACAGGCCATAAGTCCGAACCTTTCTTT
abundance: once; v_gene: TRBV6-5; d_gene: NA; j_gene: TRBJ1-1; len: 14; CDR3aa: CASRFASGASEAFF; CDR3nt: TGTGCCAGCAGATTTGCCTCCGGAGCGTCTGAAGCTTTCTTT
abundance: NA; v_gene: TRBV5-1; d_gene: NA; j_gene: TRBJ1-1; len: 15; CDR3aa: CASSLGQASGTEAFF; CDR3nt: TGCGCCAGCAGCTTGGGACAGGCCTCGGGCACTGAAGCTTTCTTT
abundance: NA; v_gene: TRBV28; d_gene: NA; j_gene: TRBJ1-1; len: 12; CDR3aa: CASSSDRSPAFF; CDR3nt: TGTGCCAGCAGTTCAGACAGATCCCCAGCTTTCTTT
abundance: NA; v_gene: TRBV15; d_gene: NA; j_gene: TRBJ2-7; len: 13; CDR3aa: CATSRERSGEQYF; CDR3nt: TGTGCCACCAGCAGAGAAAGAAGCGGCGAGCAGTACTTC
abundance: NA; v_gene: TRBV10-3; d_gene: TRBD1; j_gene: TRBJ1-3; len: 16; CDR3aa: CAISELGTASGNTIYF; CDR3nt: TGTGCCATCAGTGAGCTCGGGACAGCCTCTGGAAACACCATATATTTT
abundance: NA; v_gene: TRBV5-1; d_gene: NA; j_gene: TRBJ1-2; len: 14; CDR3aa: CASSLEGLNYGYTF; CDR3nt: TGCGCCAGCAGCTTGGAGGGGTTAAACTATGGCTACACCTTC
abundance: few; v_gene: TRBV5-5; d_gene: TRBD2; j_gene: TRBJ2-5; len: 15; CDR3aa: CASSLAGEGQETQYF; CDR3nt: TGTGCCAGCAGCTTGGCCGGGGAGGGCCAAGAGACCCAGTACTTC
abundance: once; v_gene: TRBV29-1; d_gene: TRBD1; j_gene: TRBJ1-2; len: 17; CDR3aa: CSVEELRQGLSGYGYTF; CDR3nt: TGCAGCGTTGAAGAGCTGAGACAGGGGCTATCTGGCTATGGCTACACCTTC
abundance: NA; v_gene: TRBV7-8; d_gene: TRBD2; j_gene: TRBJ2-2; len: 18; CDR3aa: CASSLGASGGLNTGELFF; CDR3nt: TGTGCCAGCAGCTTAGGGGCTAGCGGAGGTCTAAACACCGGGGAGCTGTTTTTT
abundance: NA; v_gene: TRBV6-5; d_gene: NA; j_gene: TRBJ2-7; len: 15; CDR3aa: CASSYSLGSPYEQYF; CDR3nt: TGTGCCAGCAGTTACTCACTAGGGTCCCCCTACGAGCAGTACTTC
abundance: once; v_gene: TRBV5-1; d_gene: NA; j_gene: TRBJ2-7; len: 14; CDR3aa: CASSLQGFTYEQYF; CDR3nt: TGCGCCAGCAGCTTACAGGGTTTCACCTACGAGCAGTACTTC
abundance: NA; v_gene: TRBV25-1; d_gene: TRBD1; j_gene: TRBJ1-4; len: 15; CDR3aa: CASSELGTANEKLFF; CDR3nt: TGTGCCAGCAGTGAACTAGGGACAGCTAATGAAAAACTGTTTTTT
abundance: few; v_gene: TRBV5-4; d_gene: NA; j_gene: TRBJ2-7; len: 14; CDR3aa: CASSPTGSAYEQYF; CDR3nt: TGTGCCAGCAGCCCTACAGGTTCCGCCTACGAGCAGTACTTC
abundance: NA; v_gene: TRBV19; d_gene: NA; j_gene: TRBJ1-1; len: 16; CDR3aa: CASSIATPVGNTEAFF; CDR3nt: TGTGCCAGTAGTATAGCCACTCCGGTCGGGAACACTGAAGCTTTCTTT
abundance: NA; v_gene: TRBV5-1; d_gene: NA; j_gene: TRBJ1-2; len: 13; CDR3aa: CASSEGDPYGYTF; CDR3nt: TGCGCCAGCTCAGAGGGCGATCCCTATGGCTACACCTTC
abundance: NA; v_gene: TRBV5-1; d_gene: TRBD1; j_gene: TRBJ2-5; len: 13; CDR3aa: CASGVQGVETQYF; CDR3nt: TGCGCCAGCGGCGTACAGGGGGTAGAGACCCAGTACTTC
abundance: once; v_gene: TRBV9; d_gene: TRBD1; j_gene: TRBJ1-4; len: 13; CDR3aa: CASSSGQGGKLFF; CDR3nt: TGTGCCAGCAGCTCCGGACAGGGGGGAAAACTGTTTTTT
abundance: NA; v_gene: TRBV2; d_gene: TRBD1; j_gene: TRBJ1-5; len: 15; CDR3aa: CASSLDRASNQPQHF; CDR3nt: TGTGCCAGCAGTCTCGACAGGGCTAGCAATCAGCCCCAGCATTTT
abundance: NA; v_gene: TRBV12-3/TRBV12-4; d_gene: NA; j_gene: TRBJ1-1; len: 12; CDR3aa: CASSLDVSEAFF; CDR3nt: TGTGCCAGCAGTTTAGATGTCTCTGAAGCTTTCTTT
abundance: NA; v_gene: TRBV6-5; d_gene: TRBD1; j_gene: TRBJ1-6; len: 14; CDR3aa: CASSGQGDNSPLHF; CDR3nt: TGTGCCAGCTCGGGACAGGGGGATAATTCACCCCTCCACTTT
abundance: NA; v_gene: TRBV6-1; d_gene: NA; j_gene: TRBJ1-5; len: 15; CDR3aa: CASSEDLGRYQPQHF; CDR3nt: TGTGCCAGCAGTGAAGACCTCGGGAGATATCAGCCCCAGCATTTT
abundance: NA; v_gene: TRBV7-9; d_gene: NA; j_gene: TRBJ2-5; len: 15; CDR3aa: CASSWGGGGQETQYF; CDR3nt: TGTGCCAGCAGCTGGGGCGGTGGCGGCCAAGAGACCCAGTACTTC
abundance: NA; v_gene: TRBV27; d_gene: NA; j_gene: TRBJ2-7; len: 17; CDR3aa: CASSPLALTSPAYEQYF; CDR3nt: TGTGCCAGCAGTCCCTTGGCCCTTACTAGCCCTGCCTACGAGCAGTACTTC